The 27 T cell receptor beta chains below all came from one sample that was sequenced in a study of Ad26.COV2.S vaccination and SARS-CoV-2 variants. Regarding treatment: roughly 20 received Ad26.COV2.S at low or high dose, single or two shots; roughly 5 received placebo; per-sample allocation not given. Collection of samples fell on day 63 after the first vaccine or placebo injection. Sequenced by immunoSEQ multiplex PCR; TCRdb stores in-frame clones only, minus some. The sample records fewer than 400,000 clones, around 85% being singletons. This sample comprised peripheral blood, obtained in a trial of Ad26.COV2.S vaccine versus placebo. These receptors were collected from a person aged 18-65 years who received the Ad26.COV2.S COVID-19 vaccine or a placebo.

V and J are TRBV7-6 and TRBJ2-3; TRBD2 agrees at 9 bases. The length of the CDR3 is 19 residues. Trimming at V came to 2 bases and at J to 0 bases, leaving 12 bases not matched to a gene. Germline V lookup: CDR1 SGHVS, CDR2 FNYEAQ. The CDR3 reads CASSLFPLAGTSSTDTQYF. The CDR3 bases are TGTGCCAGCAGCTTATTCCCCCTAGCGGGGACCTCTAGCACAGATACGCAGTATTTT. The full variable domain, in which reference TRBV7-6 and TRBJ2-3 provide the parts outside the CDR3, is GAGVSQSPRYKVTKRGQDVALRCDPISGHVSLYWYRQALGQGPEFLTYFNYEAQQDKSGLPNDRFSAERPEGSISTLTIQRTEQRDSAMYRCASSLFPLAGTSSTDTQYFGPGTRLTVL.

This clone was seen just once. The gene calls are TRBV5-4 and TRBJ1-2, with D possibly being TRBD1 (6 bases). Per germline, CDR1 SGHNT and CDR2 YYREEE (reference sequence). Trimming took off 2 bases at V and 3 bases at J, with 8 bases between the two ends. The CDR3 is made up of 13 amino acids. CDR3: CASSFPGDYGYTF. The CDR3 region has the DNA TGTGCCAGCAGCTTTCCAGGGGACTATGGCTACACCTTC.

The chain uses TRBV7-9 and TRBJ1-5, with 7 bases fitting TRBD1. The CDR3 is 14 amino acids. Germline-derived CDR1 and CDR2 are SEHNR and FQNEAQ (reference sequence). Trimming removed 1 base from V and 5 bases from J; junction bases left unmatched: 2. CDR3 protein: CASSLGQGHQPQHF. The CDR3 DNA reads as TGTGCCAGCAGCTTAGGACAGGGCCATCAGCCCCAGCATTTT.

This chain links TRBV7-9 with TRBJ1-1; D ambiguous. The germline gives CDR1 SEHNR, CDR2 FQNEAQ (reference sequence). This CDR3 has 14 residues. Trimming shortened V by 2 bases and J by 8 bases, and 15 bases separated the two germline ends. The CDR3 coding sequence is TGTGCCAGCAGCTTAACGGTCCCCTCAGACGAAGCTTTCTTT. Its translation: CASSLTVPSDEAFF.

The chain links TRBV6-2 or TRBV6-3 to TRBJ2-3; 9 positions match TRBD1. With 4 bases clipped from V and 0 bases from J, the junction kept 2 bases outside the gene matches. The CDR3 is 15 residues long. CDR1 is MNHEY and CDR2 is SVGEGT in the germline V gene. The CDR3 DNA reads TGTGCCAGCAGTTGGGACAGGGCTAGCACAGATACGCAGTATTTT. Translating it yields CASSWDRASTDTQYF.

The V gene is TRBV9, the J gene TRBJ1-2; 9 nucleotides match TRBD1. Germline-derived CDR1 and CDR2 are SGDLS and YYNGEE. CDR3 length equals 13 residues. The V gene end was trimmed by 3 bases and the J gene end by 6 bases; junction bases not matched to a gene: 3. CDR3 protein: CASSEGQGDGYTF. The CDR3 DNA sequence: TGTGCCAGCAGCGAGGGACAGGGTGATGGCTACACCTTC.

CDR3: CASSPTGHYSSYEQYF. CDR3 nucleotides: TGTGCCAGCAGTCCGACAGGTCACTACTCAAGCTACGAGCAGTACTTC. The chain uses TRBV2 and TRBJ2-7, with D perhaps TRBD1 (6 bases). The CDR3 sequence is 16 residues long. V was clipped by 5 bases and J by 3 bases, with 20 bases between them. Germline values: CDR1 SNHLY, CDR2 FYNNEI.

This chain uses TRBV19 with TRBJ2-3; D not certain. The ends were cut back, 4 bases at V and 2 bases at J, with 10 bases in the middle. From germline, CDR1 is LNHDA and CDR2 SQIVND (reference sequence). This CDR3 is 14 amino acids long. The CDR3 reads CASSKSPHTDTQYF. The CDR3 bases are TGTGCCAGTAGTAAGAGCCCCCACACAGATACGCAGTATTTT.

The CDR3 nucleotides read TGTGCCAGTAGTGTAGCTACAGGGGGCCCATCCTACGAGCAGTACTTC. It specifies CASSVATGGPSYEQYF. This chain connects TRBV19 to TRBJ2-7; 9 nucleotides match TRBD1. This CDR3 is 16 amino acids long. V lost 5 bases, J lost 1 base, and 9 bases stayed unmatched. Per the germline V gene, CDR1 is LNHDA and CDR2 is SQIVND (reference sequence). Complete variable domain (other parts from reference TRBV19 and TRBJ2-7): DGGITQSPKYLFRKEGQNVTLSCEQNLNHDAMYWYRQDPGQGLRLIYYSQIVNDFQKGDIAEGYSVSREKKESFPLTVTSAQKNPTAFYLCASSVATGGPSYEQYFGPGTRLTVT.

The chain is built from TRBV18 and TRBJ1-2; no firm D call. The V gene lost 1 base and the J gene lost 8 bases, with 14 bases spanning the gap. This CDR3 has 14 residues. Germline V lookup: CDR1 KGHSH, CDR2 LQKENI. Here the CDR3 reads CASSPLSEVRGYTF. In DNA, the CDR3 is TGTGCCAGCTCACCACTTAGCGAGGTTCGAGGCTACACCTTC.

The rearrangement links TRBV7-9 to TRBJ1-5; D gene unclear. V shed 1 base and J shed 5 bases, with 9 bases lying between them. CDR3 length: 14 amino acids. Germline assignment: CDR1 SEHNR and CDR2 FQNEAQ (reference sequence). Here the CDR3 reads CASSLEGPYQPQHF. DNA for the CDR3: TGTGCCAGCAGCTTAGAGGGCCCGTATCAGCCCCAGCATTTT.

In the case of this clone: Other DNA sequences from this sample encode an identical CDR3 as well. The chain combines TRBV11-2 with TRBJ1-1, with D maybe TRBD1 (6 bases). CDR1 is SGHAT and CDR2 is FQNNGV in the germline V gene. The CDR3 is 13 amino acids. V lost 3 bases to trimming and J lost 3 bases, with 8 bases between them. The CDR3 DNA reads TGTGCCAGCAGCTTGGACAGTTACACTGAAGCTTTCTTT. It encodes CASSLDSYTEAFF.

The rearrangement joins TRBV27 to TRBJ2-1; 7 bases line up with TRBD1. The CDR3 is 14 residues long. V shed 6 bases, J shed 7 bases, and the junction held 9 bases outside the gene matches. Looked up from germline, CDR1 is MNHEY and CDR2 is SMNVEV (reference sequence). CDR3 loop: CASSTSRGSNEQFF. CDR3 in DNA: TGTGCCAGCAGCACCTCCAGGGGGTCAAATGAGCAGTTCTTC.

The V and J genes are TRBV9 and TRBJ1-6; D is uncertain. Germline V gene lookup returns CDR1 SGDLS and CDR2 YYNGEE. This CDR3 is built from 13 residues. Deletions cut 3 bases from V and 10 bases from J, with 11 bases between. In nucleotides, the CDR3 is TGTGCCAGCAGCGAGATACAAGGATCACCCCTCCACTTT. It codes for CASSEIQGSPLHF.

The CDR3 here is CASSSKTGPFDEQYF. In DNA form, the CDR3 reads TGTGCCAGCAGCTCCAAGACAGGGCCGTTCGACGAGCAGTACTTC. The chain links TRBV13 to TRBJ2-7; 7 positions match TRBD1. Looked up from germline, CDR1 is PRHDT and CDR2 is FYEKMQ (reference sequence). J gave up 5 bases and V 4 bases, and 11 bases lay outside the gene matches. CDR3 size: 15 residues. Drawing the rest from reference TRBV13 and TRBJ2-7, the complete variable domain is AAGVIQSPRHLIKEKRETATLKCYPIPRHDTVYWYQQGPGQDPQFLISFYEKMQSDKGSIPDRFSAQQFSDYHSELNMSSLELGDSALYFCASSSKTGPFDEQYFGPGTRLTVT.

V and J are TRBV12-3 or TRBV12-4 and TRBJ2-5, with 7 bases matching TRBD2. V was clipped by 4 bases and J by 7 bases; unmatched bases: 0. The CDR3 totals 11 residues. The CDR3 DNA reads TGTGCCAGCAGTTGGGGGGGGACCCAGTACTTC. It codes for CASSWGGTQYF.

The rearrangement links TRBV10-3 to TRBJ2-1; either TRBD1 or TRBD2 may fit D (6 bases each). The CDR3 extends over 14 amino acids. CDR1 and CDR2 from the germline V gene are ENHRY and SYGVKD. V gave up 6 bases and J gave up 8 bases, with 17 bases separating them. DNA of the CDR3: TGTGCCATCAGCAACTCGGGGGCCAGGGATGAGCAGTTCTTC. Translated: CAISNSGARDEQFF.

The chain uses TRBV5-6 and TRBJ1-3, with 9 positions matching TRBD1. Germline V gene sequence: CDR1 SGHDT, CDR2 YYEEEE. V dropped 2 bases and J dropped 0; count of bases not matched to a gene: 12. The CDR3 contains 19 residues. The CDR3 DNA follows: TGTGCCAGCAGCTTAAGATGGACAGGGGATCTTCTCTCTGGAAACACCATATATTTT. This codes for CASSLRWTGDLLSGNTIYF.

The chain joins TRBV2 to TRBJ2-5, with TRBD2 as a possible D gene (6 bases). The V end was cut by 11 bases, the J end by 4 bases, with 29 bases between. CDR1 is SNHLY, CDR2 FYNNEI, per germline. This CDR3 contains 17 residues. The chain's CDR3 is CASHGNYGRSLRETQYF. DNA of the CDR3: TGTGCCTCCCACGGGAATTACGGGAGATCGCTTCGAGAGACCCAGTACTTC.

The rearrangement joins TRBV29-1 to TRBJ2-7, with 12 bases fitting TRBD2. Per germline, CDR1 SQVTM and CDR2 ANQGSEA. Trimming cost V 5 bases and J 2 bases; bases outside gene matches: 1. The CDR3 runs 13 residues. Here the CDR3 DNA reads TGCAGCGTTCTAGCGGGGGGGCCCTACGAGCAGTACTTC. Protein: CSVLAGGPYEQYF.

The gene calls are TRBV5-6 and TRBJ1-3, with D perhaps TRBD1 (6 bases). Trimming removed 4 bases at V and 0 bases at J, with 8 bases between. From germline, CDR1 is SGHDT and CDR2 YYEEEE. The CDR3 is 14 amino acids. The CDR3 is CASSRTVSGNTIYF. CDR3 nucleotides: TGTGCCAGCAGCCGGACAGTCTCTGGAAACACCATATATTTT. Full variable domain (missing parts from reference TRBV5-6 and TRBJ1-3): DAGVTQSPTHLIKTRGQQVTLRCSPKSGHDTVSWYQQALGQGPQFIFQYYEEEERQRGNFPDRFSGHQFPNYSSELNVNALLLGDSALYLCASSRTVSGNTIYFGEGSWLTVV.

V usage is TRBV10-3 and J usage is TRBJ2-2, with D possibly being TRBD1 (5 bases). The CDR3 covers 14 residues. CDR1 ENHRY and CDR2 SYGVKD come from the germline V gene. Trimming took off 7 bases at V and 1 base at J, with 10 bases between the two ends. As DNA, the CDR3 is TGTGCCATCAAGGGGCGGCAGAACACCGGGGAGCTGTTTTTT. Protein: CAIKGRQNTGELFF.

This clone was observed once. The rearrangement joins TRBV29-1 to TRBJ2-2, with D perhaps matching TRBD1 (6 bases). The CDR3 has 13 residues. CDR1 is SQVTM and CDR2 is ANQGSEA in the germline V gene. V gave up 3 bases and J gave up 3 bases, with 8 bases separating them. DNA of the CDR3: TGCAGCGTTGAGGACAGAGACACCGGGGAGCTGTTTTTT. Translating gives CSVEDRDTGELFF.

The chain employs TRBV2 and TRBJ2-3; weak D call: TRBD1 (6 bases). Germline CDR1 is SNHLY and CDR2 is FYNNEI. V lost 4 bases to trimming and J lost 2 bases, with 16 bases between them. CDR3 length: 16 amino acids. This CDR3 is CASSAATGRNTDTQYF. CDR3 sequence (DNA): TGTGCCAGCAGTGCTGCGACAGGACGAAACACAGATACGCAGTATTTT.

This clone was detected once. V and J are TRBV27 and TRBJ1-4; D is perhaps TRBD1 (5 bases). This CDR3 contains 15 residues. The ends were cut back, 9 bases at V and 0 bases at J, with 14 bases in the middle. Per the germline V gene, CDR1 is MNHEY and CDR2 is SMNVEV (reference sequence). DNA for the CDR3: TGTGCCAGTCGGGGGTCTTATACAACTAATGAAAAACTGTTTTTT. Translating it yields CASRGSYTTNEKLFF.

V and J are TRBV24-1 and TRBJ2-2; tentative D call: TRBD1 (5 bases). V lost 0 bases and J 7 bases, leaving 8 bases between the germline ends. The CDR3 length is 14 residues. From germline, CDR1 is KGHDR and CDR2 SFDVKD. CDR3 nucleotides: TGTGCCACCAGTGATTTGCTAGACAGCGGGGAGCTGTTTTTT. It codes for CATSDLLDSGELFF.

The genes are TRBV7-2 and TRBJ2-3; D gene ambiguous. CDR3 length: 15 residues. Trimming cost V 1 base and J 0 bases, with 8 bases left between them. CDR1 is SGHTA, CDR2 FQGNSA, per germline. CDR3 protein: CASSLVSSSTDTQYF. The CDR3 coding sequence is TGTGCCAGCAGCTTAGTTAGCTCCAGCACAGATACGCAGTATTTT.